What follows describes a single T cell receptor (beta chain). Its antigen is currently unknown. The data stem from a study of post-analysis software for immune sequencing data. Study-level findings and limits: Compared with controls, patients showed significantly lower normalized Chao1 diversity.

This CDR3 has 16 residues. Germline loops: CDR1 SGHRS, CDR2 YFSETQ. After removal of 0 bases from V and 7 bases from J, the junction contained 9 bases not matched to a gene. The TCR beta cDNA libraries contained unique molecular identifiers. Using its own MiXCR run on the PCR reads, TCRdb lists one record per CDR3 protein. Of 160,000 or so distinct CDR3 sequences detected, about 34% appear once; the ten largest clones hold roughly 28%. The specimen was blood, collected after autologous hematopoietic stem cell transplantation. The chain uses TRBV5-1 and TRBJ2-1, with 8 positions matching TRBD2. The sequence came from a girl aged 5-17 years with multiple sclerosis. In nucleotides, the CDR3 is TGCGCCAGCAGCTTGGTCCTCGGGAGGGCCGGGAATGAGCAGTTCTTC. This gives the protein CASSLVLGRAGNEQFF.